A single sample is the source of the 28 T cell receptor beta chains below, sequenced in a study of T cell repertoires in cytomegalovirus infection. No antigen has been identified for these receptors. TCRdb reprocessed the reads via MiXCR and lists one record per CDR3 protein. This sample yields about 70,000 distinct CDR3 sequences, of which 20% to 25% are seen a single time; about 72% belongs to the top ten. Sample: CD8+ T cells from cultured PBMCs, taken from culture after CMV antigen stimulation. The source is a human donor in good health (CMV status not recorded). Some clones in this sample may be carry-over from other donors' samples.

This clonotype came up a few times. V usage is TRBV10-3 and J usage is TRBJ2-4; 7 bases agree with TRBD1. Trimming took 1 base from V and 0 from J; bases not matched to a gene: 9. This CDR3 is built from 18 residues. Germline V gene data show CDR1 as ENHRY and CDR2 as SYGVKD. In nucleotides, the CDR3 is TGTGCCATCAGTGAGTTGTGGGGACAGCCCCTAGCCAAAAACATTCAGTACTTC. Translating it yields CAISELWGQPLAKNIQYF.

The rearrangement uses TRBV4-3 and TRBJ1-3; 9 bases agree with TRBD1. Losses at the gene ends were 0 bases for V and 3 bases for J; bases not matched to a gene: 12. The CDR3 is 19 residues long. The germline V gene encodes CDR1 LGHNA and CDR2 YSLEER. CDR3 nucleotide sequence: TGCGCCAGCAGCCAAGAAACCTTGGGGACAGGGCCGTTTGGAAACACCATATATTTT. Amino acid sequence: CASSQETLGTGPFGNTIYF.

This clonotype has more than one count but fewer than ten. This chain uses TRBV27 with TRBJ1-2, with 10 nucleotides matching TRBD1. CDR3 size: 18 residues. Germline V gives CDR1 MNHEY, CDR2 SMNVEV (reference sequence). The J segment lost 4 bases and the V segment lost 5 bases, leaving 16 bases of the junction unmatched. CDR3 loop: CASSTLRRGGQGRYGYTF. CDR3 sequence (DNA): TGTGCCAGCAGTACCCTACGAAGAGGGGGACAGGGGCGCTATGGCTACACCTTC.

In its sample, this clonotype was seen a few times. The CDR3 DNA reads TGTGCCAGCAGCTCTTCCATGAACACTGAAGCTTTCTTT. This translates into CASSSSMNTEAFF. This chain uses TRBV9 with TRBJ1-1; D is unresolved. V gave up 4 bases and J gave up 0 bases, with 7 bases separating them. The CDR3 has 13 residues. CDR1 and CDR2 from the germline V gene are SGDLS and YYNGEE.

This sequence joins TRBV4-1 and TRBJ2-5, with 7 nucleotides matching TRBD2. This CDR3 has 14 residues. Germline trimming cut 5 bases from V and 4 bases from J; bases unmatched to any gene: 7. Germline CDR1 and CDR2: MGHRA and YSYEKL. CDR3 protein: CASSGRDYGETQYF. The CDR3 coding sequence is TGCGCCAGCAGCGGCCGGGACTATGGAGAGACCCAGTACTTC.

This clonotype has more than one count but fewer than ten. The chain employs TRBV27 and TRBJ1-2; 8 nucleotides line up with TRBD1. The V gene's germline CDR1 is MNHEY and CDR2 SMNVEV (reference sequence). The CDR3 totals 13 residues. V lost 5 bases, J lost 3 bases, and 2 bases stayed unmatched. The chain's CDR3 is CASSDRGDYGYTF. The CDR3 region has the DNA TGTGCCAGCAGTGACAGGGGAGACTATGGCTACACCTTC.

The chain is built from TRBV7-8 and TRBJ1-1, with a tentative D call TRBD1 (5 bases). Germline V gene lookup returns CDR1 SGHVS and CDR2 FQNEAQ. V dropped 3 bases and J dropped 0 bases, with 14 bases sitting between them. This CDR3 is built from 16 residues. CDR3 in amino acids: CASSFPGGDMNTEAFF. In nucleotides, the CDR3 is TGTGCCAGCAGCTTTCCCGGGGGAGATATGAACACTGAAGCTTTCTTT.

The J gene is TRBJ2-7, the V gene TRBV27; 12 bases agree with TRBD1. Losses at the gene ends were 4 bases for V and 6 bases for J; bases not matched to a gene: 7. The V gene's germline CDR1 is MNHEY and CDR2 SMNVEV (reference sequence). There are 15 residues in the CDR3. The CDR3 DNA reads as TGTGCCAGCAGTTGGGGGGGACAGGGGGCGATCGAGCAGTACTTC. This encodes CASSWGGQGAIEQYF.

The chain combines TRBV10-3 with TRBJ1-4, with no clear D. The CDR3 has 16 amino acids. V shed 3 bases and J shed 7 bases, with 18 bases lying between them. Germline CDR1 is ENHRY and CDR2 is SYGVKD. For the CDR3, the DNA is TGTGCCATCAGTGAAGGGCCCGAAGGTGTGTTTGAAAAACTGTTTTTT. It translates to CAISEGPEGVFEKLFF.

The chain recombines TRBV7-9 with TRBJ2-5; 11 positions agree with TRBD2. CDR3 length: 15 amino acids. Losses at the gene ends were 6 bases for V and 1 base for J; bases not matched to a gene: 4. Germline CDR1 is SEHNR and CDR2 is FQNEAQ (reference sequence). CDR3 sequence reads: CASRATSGGQETQYF. As DNA, the CDR3 is TGTGCCAGCAGAGCAACTAGCGGGGGCCAAGAGACCCAGTACTTC.

The chain is built from TRBV6-6 and TRBJ1-5, with TRBD1 identical over 10 bases. The CDR3 runs to 15 residues. The germline CDR1 and CDR2 sequences are MNHNY and SVGAGI (reference sequence). The trim removed 5 bases at V and 7 bases at J, leaving 8 bases unmatched. The CDR3 coding sequence is TGTGCCAGCAGTACATGGGACAGGGGAGGCCAGCCCCAGCATTTT. Amino acids: CASSTWDRGGQPQHF.

Concerning this clonotype itself: At one end, the junction sequence differs from germline, possibly due to a read error. The chain combines TRBV7-8 with TRBJ2-1; possibly TRBD1 for D (6 bases). This CDR3 comprises 17 residues. Germline V gene data show CDR1 as SGHVS and CDR2 as FQNEAQ. CDR3 region: CASSPEQGFGSYNKQFF. DNA of the CDR3: TGTGCCAGCAGCCCCGAACAGGGATTCGGCTCCTACAATAAGCAGTTCTTC.

This clonotype has only a few counts. The V call is TRBV20-1, the J call TRBJ2-1; D call uncertain. In germline, CDR1 is DFQATT, CDR2 SNEGSKA (reference sequence). V shed 1 base and J shed 7 bases, with 14 bases lying between them. This CDR3 has 14 residues. In nucleotides, the CDR3 is TGCAGTGCTAGAGTTAGTTGGGCCAGGAATGAGCAGTTCTTC. This gives the protein CSARVSWARNEQFF.

Written as DNA, the CDR3 is TGTGCCAGCAGCCCCCCTGGCCGGGGGGCGGGCGAGCAGTACTTC. This gives the protein CASSPPGRGAGEQYF. This chain links TRBV7-9 with TRBJ2-7, with a tentative D call TRBD2 (7 bases). The CDR3 sequence is 15 residues long. Germline CDR1 is SEHNR and CDR2 is FQNEAQ (reference sequence). V was trimmed by 5 bases and J by 6 bases, leaving 20 bases between them.

The rearrangement uses TRBV15 and TRBJ2-1, with D unresolved. The germline V gene has CDR1 LNHNV and CDR2 YYDKDF (reference sequence). The CDR3 consists of 12 residues. V lost 5 bases to trimming and J lost 7 bases, with 9 bases between them. The CDR3 region has the DNA TGTGCCACCAGCGGGTTGAGGAATGAGCAGTTCTTC. Translation gives CATSGLRNEQFF.

The chain links TRBV7-2 to TRBJ2-7; D may be TRBD2 (6 bases). The CDR3 is 14 residues long. Trimming removed 4 bases from V and 0 bases from J, with 10 bases in between. Germline CDR1 reads SGHTA; CDR2 reads FQGNSA. The CDR3: CASSYLGGSYEQYF. CDR3 bases: TGTGCCAGCAGCTACCTGGGGGGCTCCTACGAGCAGTACTTC.

This chain joins TRBV7-2 and TRBJ2-5; 12 bases are shared with TRBD1. The CDR3 extends over 19 amino acids. Germline values: CDR1 SGHTA, CDR2 FQGNSA. Germline trimming cut 7 bases from V and 5 bases from J; bases unmatched to any gene: 20. The CDR3 here is CASIKPGTGGHTGLETQYF. As DNA, the CDR3 is TGTGCCAGCATTAAACCCGGGACAGGGGGCCATACGGGGCTTGAGACCCAGTACTTC.

This chain uses TRBV25-1 with TRBJ1-1, with no clear D. The V end was cut by 6 bases, the J end by 5 bases, with 13 bases between. CDR1 is MGHDK, CDR2 SYGVNS, per germline. The CDR3 runs to 13 residues. This CDR3 reads CASRAGYQTEAFF. The CDR3 DNA reads TGTGCCAGCAGGGCAGGTTACCAAACTGAAGCTTTCTTT.

In this sample, this clonotype turned up a few times. V usage is TRBV7-6 and J usage is TRBJ2-1; D call uncertain. V gave up 5 bases and J gave up 6 bases, with 8 bases separating them. The CDR3 totals 12 residues. Germline V gene lookup returns CDR1 SGHVS and CDR2 FNYEAQ. The CDR3, as DNA: TGTGCCAGCAGCCGCACGGGCAATGAGCAGTTCTTC. Its translation is CASSRTGNEQFF.

The chain couples TRBV6-5 to TRBJ2-2, with D uncertain. The CDR3 is 14 amino acids. V lost 7 bases to trimming and J lost 1 base, with 10 bases between them. The germline V gene encodes CDR1 MNHEY and CDR2 SVGAGI. CDR3 sequence reads: CASNTDGNTGELFF. CDR3 coding DNA: TGTGCCAGCAACACGGACGGGAACACCGGGGAGCTGTTTTTT.

This clonotype occurred a few times. The chain has TRBV28 and TRBJ2-3; 10 bases fit TRBD2. Germline values: CDR1 MDHEN, CDR2 SYDVKM. This CDR3 is 14 amino acids long. Trimming cost V 6 bases and J 6 bases; bases outside gene matches: 6. CDR3 in DNA: TGTGCCAGCAGAGAGCGGGGGGGCCCCGATACGCAGTATTTT. This sequence encodes CASRERGGPDTQYF.

V usage is TRBV2 and J usage is TRBJ2-7, with 13 nucleotides matching TRBD2. Germline V gene lookup returns CDR1 SNHLY and CDR2 FYNNEI. The trim removed 2 bases at V and 2 bases at J, leaving 3 bases unmatched. The CDR3 totals 16 residues. CDR3 DNA: TGTGCCAGCAGTGAACCAGGACTAGCGGGGGCCTACGAGCAGTACTTC. Translated: CASSEPGLAGAYEQYF.

V usage is TRBV7-6 and J usage is TRBJ2-2, with a weak D call TRBD1 (6 bases). The CDR3 spans 15 residues. Trimming stripped 3 bases from V and 7 bases from J, with 15 bases between. Per the germline V gene, CDR1 is SGHVS and CDR2 is FNYEAQ. The CDR3 protein is CASSLGPGADGELFF. CDR3 coding DNA: TGTGCCAGCAGCTTGGGACCAGGGGCGGACGGGGAGCTGTTTTTT.

This sequence joins TRBV19 and TRBJ1-2, with D maybe TRBD1 (6 bases). Germline loops: CDR1 LNHDA, CDR2 SQIVND (reference sequence). The CDR3 spans 14 residues. The ends were cut back, 10 bases at V and 3 bases at J, with 18 bases in the middle. The CDR3 DNA reads as TGTGCCATTTCCAAGGGGGGCGCTGACTATGGCTACACCTTC. This gives the protein CAISKGGADYGYTF.

The gene calls are TRBV12-3 or TRBV12-4 and TRBJ2-2; D is possibly TRBD2 (7 bases). Trimming took off 5 bases at V and 2 bases at J, with 15 bases between the two ends. The CDR3 length is 16 residues. CDR3 sequence: CASSPWGGANTGELFF. The CDR3 DNA reads TGTGCCAGCAGTCCCTGGGGGGGGGCAAACACCGGGGAGCTGTTTTTT.

The V call is TRBV6-2 or TRBV6-3, the J call TRBJ2-2; a possible D gene is TRBD2 (5 bases). Germline CDR1 MNHEY, CDR2 SVGEGT. The V end was cut by 7 bases, the J end by 7 bases, with 19 bases between. CDR3 length: 15 residues. The CDR3 nucleotides are TGTGCCAGCACCCTACGGGGTCCCTTGGGCGGGGAGCTGTTTTTT. It is translated as CASTLRGPLGGELFF.

This rearrangement joins TRBV7-2 to TRBJ2-1, with 10 positions matching TRBD2. Looked up from germline, CDR1 is SGHTA and CDR2 is FQGNSA. CDR3 length: 19 residues. Trimming at V came to 4 bases and at J to 4 bases, leaving 16 bases not matched to a gene. The CDR3 protein is CASSSKVVRLAGRYNEQFF. CDR3 DNA: TGTGCCAGCAGCTCAAAGGTGGTACGACTAGCGGGCAGGTACAATGAGCAGTTCTTC.

The gene calls are TRBV12-3 or TRBV12-4 and TRBJ1-2; TRBD1 agrees at 7 bases. The V and J ends lost 5 bases and 5 bases, in that order; junction bases with no gene match: 8. The CDR3 extends over 14 amino acids. The CDR3 region has the DNA TGTGCCAGCAGTCCCGGGACAGACCGTTATGGCTACACCTTC. This sequence encodes CASSPGTDRYGYTF.